This T cell receptor (beta chain) derives from a study of CD8 T cells in Susac syndrome (dated by TCRdb to between 2018 and 2020). At the level of the whole study: Repertoire sequencing was used to test whether CD8+ T cell activation and differentiation in Susac syndrome was antigen driven. The clonality of the CD8+ T cell repertoire was compared across approximately twelve healthy donors, some 14 Susac syndrome patients and under 19 multiple sclerosis patients.

Peripheral blood CD8+ and CD4+ T cells from healthy donors, Susac syndrome patients and multiple sclerosis patients were profiled using high-throughput TCR beta sequencing. Multiple sclerosis controls were treatment-naive patients with stable or active relapsing-remitting disease fulfilling revised McDonald criteria. CD8+ TEMRA cells were enriched by FACS, while bulk CD8+ and CD4+ T cells were purified by magnetic negative isolation. Blood was drawn into EDTA tubes, processed within 24 hours, and PBMCs were isolated by density gradient centrifugation. PBMCs destined for TCR sequencing were cryopreserved in liquid nitrogen and later thawed in a 37 °C water bath. The sorted or isolated CD4+, CD8+ and CD8+ TEMRA cells reached a purity of at least 90%. Overall study outcomes, separate from this receptor: The TCR sequencing and HLA analysis was acknowledged to have included a relatively small number of individuals.

RNA was extracted using the RNeasy kit, and roughly 0.45 to 1 microgram was reverse transcribed with random hexamers. TCR beta CDR3 regions were amplified with the immunoSEQ multiplex PCR assay covering 54 Vbeta and 13 Jbeta segments. To correct PCR amplification bias, a synthetic template baseline was used for both primer optimization and computational correction. As for the original processing: Reads were annotated to V, D and J genes per IMGT and analyzed with immunoSEQ Analyzer, keeping only productive sequences. Clonality was calculated as one minus the Shannon entropy normalized by log2 of the number of productive unique sequences. For each patient and control, public and private clones were evaluated within the 100 most prevalent clones. Clones were defined as Susac-specific if absent from the healthy and MS cohorts, from 1052 published viral clones and from other ImmuneACCESS disease sequences. TCRdb trimmed the raw reads at Q25, called clones with MiXCR and kept productive beta chains. Every CDR3 protein is listed once, alongside the most common genes and DNA of its rows. The authors' filters were not applied to this entry. This sample gives about 400,000 distinct CDR3 sequences in total; around 85% of them show up just once. Approximately 0.12% of the sample is held by the ten biggest clonotypes.

Details on this clonotype: The specificity of this receptor is unknown. No clone much larger than this one lies a single base away; base qualities are absent.

The germline V gene provides CDR1 SQVTM and CDR2 ANQGSEA. The CDR3 goes from the cysteine to the phenylalanine over 15 residues. The sequence is cut down to CDR3 DNA, 45 bases in frame from base 1. Relative to germline, V is 6 bases shorter and J is 8 bases shorter, with 23 bases between their ends. The sequencing input was CD8+ T cells from PBMCs. This TCR derives from a human donor with multiple sclerosis. Recombination joined TRBV29-1 with TRBJ2-1; a tentative D match to TRBD2 spans 5 bases. Here is the DNA: TGCAGCGTACCTAAGAGCGAGGTAGTCGGGGATGAGCAGTTCTTC. Its product reads: CSVPKSEVVGDEQFF.